This TCR beta chain was captured in a study of shared clonotypes between healthy human individuals (dated by TCRdb to the early 2020s). Regarding the complete study: The cohort comprised two women and a few men aged 18 to 49 years. Per donor, three plates each were used for CD4 naive and CD4 memory, two for CD8 naive, and one for CD8 memory. To increase sequencing depth and limit assay-specific biases, different laboratories used diverse techniques to prepare libraries and sequence TCR repertoires. Between about 0.9 and 9 billion PBMCs per donor were obtained by leukapheresis. To estimate repertoire size and how much clonotype sharing occurs between individuals, the study deeply sequenced the blood TCR repertoires of 5 or 6 healthy adults.

The donors were healthy, HIV-negative adults with no recently reported acute infections or vaccinations. Every donor was a Caucasian adult residing in Nashville, Tennessee, USA. CD4+ T cells were enriched through magnetic negative selection, after which naive cells were positively selected on CD45RA and the remaining negative fraction served as the memory subset. After blood collection by leukapheresis, PBMCs were isolated using Ficoll-Histopaque density gradient centrifugation and then cryopreserved in the vapor phase of liquid nitrogen. Analytical flow cytometry was used to check the purity and quantity of each magnetically sorted T cell population. Genomic DNA was isolated from each sorted fraction and quantified by UV absorbance on a Nanodrop 2000c. Using the deep immunoSEQ assay, multiplex PCR amplified TCR CDR3 regions from genomic DNA. Extracted genomic DNA from each cell subset was distributed evenly across all wells of several immunoSEQ 96-well plates, and each plate was treated as a replicate. Each replicate PCR for sorted subsets received around 210 ng genomic DNA, equal to some 32,000 T cell genomes. Purified libraries were measured with a Qubit 3.0 fluorometer, size-checked on a Bioanalyzer 2100, and measured again with the KAPA Library Quantification kit. Every immunoSEQ 96-well plate was sequenced on a separate single-read 150-cycle Illumina NextSeq 550 flow cell. In the source study's methods: The immunoSEQ output contained only junctional sequences without quality scores, so filtering could not match that applied to full-length reads. Sequences were annotated with PyIR, a Python wrapper for IgBLAST v1.9, using IMGT germline references to assign V/J genes and CDR3. Reads with weak V/J assignments (E-value above 1e-6), missing CDR3, stop codons, out-of-frame junctions, or ambiguous translated residues were removed. V3J clonotypes were defined as sequences sharing the same inferred V gene, J gene, and CDR3 amino acid sequence. Percentage overlap between repertoires was computed as shared unique clonotypes divided by the size of the smaller repertoire. Repertoire richness was assessed with RTK rarefaction, the Chao1 estimator, and Recon v2.1 estimates of unobserved clonotypes. For all TCRbeta clonotypes obtained by the gDNA method from several donors, generation probabilities were computed with OLGA. Not all clones reach the TCRdb copy of this immuneACCESS table, which keeps in-frame sequences only. Checked studies attribute under half of the gap to unresolved V genes and leave the rest unexplained. V and J calls and clone size are copied from that table; D and trimming were computed from the DNA. The table for this sample lists roughly 2.5 million clones; approximately 90% of them were counted only once. Clones ranked in the top ten supply around 0.14% of the sample.

The CDR3 measures 16 amino acids from cysteine to phenylalanine. The read is trimmed to its CDR3 DNA, 48 bases read in frame from base 1. V is clipped by 2 bases and J by 4 bases, and the sequence between their germline boundaries is 14 bases long. The germline V gene encodes CDR1 MNHEY and CDR2 SVGAGI. Concerning this clone: This receptor's antigen is unknown. No per-base quality is available; no much larger clone lies one base away.

General findings and caveats noted by the study authors: Even with the large sequencing depth, rarefaction of the sorted-subset datasets indicated that sequencing was incomplete. Pairwise subsampling indicated that sequencing depth was expected to affect the degree of clonotype sharing among donors. Compared with non-shared clonotypes, clonotypes shared by all four sorted-subset donors had higher generation probabilities. Sampling was restricted to blood, and TCR repertoires in tissues likely differ from the TCR repertoires found in blood. The small number of donors limited the genetic and exposure-history diversity represented. Across four donors, approximately 5% of naive CD4, more than 3% of naive CD8, 2.3% of memory CD4, and about 0.4% of memory CD8 clonotypes were shared. Larger estimated clonotype richness was generally found for naive subsets than for memory subsets.

The sequence derives from a man aged 18 to 30 in good health. Sequencing was done on a sample of naive CD4+ T cells sorted from blood. The sample's cell subset or site label, in plain terms: CD45RA+ positively selected. The chain couples TRBV6-5 to TRBJ2-2; the D segment cannot be called with confidence. The nucleotide sequence reads TGTGCCAGCAGTTACGGGCAGGTCATGTTCACCGGGGAGCTGTTTTTT. The encoded protein is CASSYGQVMFTGELFF.